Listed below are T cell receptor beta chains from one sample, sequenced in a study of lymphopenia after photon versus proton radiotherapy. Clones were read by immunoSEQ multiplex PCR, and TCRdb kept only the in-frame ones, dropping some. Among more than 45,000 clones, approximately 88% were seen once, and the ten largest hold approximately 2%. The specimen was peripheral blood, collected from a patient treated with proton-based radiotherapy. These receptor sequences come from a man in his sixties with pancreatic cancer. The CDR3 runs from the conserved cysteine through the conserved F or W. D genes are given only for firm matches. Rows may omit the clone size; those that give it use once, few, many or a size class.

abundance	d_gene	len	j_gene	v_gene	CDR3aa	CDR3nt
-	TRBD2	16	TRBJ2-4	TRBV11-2	CASSLWGGRAKNIQYF	TGTGCCAGCAGCTTGTGGGGGGGACGAGCCAAAAACATTCAGTACTTC
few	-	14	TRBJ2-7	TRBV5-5	CASSLGPGSYEQYF	TGTGCCAGCAGCTTGGGTCCAGGTTCCTACGAGCAGTACTTC
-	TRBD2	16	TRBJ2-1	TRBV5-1	CASSLVEREYGNEQFF	TGCGCCAGCAGCTTGGTAGAGCGGGAGTACGGCAATGAGCAGTTCTTC
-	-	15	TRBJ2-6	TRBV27	CASRQGNSGANVLTF	TGTGCCAGCAGACAAGGCAACTCTGGGGCCAACGTCCTGACTTTC
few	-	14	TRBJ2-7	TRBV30	CAWSVSSTKYEQYF	TGTGCCTGGAGTGTTTCTAGCACTAAGTACGAGCAGTACTTC
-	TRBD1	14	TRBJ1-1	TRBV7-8	CASRGQGGATEAFF	TGTGCCAGCAGAGGACAGGGGGGAGCCACTGAAGCTTTCTTT
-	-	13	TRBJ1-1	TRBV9	CASSFRAGTEAFF	TGTGCCAGCAGCTTTCGGGCGGGAACTGAAGCTTTCTTT
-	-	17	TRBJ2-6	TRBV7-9	CASLPRAASSGANVLTF	TGTGCCAGCCTCCCTCGGGCCGCTAGCTCTGGGGCCAACGTCCTGACTTTC
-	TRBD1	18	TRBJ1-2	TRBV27	CASSLLTGTGIGLYGYTF	TGTGCCAGCAGTTTGTTAACCGGGACAGGTATAGGACTCTATGGCTACACCTTC
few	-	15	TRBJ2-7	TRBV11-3	CASSSRDTSTYEQYF	TGTGCCAGCAGCTCCAGGGATACCTCTACCTACGAGCAGTACTTC
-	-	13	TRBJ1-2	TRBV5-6	CASSLDSGHGYTF	TGTGCCAGCAGCTTGGATTCAGGTCATGGCTACACCTTC
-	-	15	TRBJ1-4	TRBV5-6	CASSDSGWDWKKLFF	TGTGCCAGCAGCGATTCAGGGTGGGATTGGAAAAAACTGTTTTTT
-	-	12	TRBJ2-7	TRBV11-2	CASSLADYEQYF	TGTGCCAGCAGCTTAGCGGACTACGAGCAGTACTTC
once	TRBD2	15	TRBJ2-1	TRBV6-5	CASSYSISYTSDLLF	TGTGCCAGCAGTTACTCGATTAGTTACACTAGCGATCTCCTCTTC
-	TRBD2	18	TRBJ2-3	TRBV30	CAYLAGGSYRRSTDTQYF	TGTGCCTACCTAGCGGGAGGGTCATACCGAAGGAGCACAGATACGCAGTATTTT
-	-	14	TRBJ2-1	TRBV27	CASSSGSSYNEQFF	TGTGCCAGCAGTTCAGGGAGCTCCTACAATGAGCAGTTCTTC
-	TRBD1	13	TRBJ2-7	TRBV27	CASSSNRGYEQYF	TGTGCCAGCAGTTCTAACAGGGGCTACGAGCAGTACTTC
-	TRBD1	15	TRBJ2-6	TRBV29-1	CSIRDRGLGANVLTF	TGCAGCATCCGGGACAGGGGGCTAGGGGCCAACGTCCTGACTTTC
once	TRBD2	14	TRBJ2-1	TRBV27	CASGIAGGGYKQFF	TGTGCCAGCGGTATCGCGGGGGGCGGTTATAAGCAGTTCTTC
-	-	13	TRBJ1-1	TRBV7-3	CASSPMGNTEAFF	TGTGCCAGCAGCCCAATGGGGAACACTGAAGCTTTCTTT
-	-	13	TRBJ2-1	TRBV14	CASSQDLGAEQFF	TGTGCCAGCAGCCAAGATCTGGGGGCTGAGCAGTTCTTC
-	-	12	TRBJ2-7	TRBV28	CATLRDTYEQYF	TGTGCCACCCTACGGGACACCTACGAGCAGTACTTC